This TCR beta chain was observed in a study of T cells in localized non-small cell lung cancer (dated by TCRdb to between 2020 and 2021). Broadly, across the study: The study examined T cell repertoires in 236 patients with early-stage NSCLC and compared tumors with uninvolved tumor-adjacent lungs. The cohort comprised 236 treatment-naïve NSCLC patients with resected, localized lung tumors. The mean age of the NSCLC patients was around 67 years, with 120 to 150 men and around 99 women.

From the cysteine through the phenylalanine, the CDR3 covers 16 amino acids. The only DNA kept is the CDR3, 48 bases in frame from the first base. According to the germline V gene, CDR1 reads LGHNA and CDR2 reads YNFKEQ. V is reduced by 4 bases and J by 1 base, leaving a spacing of 14 bases between them. TCR beta CDR3 regions were sequenced from DNA using the immunoSEQ Assay. From the authors' description of their analysis: To compute T cell density, TCR beta template counts were normalized to usable DNA, which was estimated by amplifying housekeeping genes. Richness was estimated with the preseqR package, extrapolating to 400,000 templates for PBMC samples and 120,000 templates for tissue samples. Clonality was defined by subtracting Pielou's evenness from one. To identify tissue-enriched TCRs, differential abundance testing was run on productive amino-acid clonotypes with a minimum total count of 5 and an alpha of 0.1. Repertoire overlap between compartments was quantified with the Jaccard Index and Morisita Overlap Index. GLIPH clustered TCR beta CDR3s with public tetramer-defined viral CDR3s; viral motifs required at least three viral sequences plus V-gene enrichment. The table was pulled from immuneACCESS by TCRdb, which kept in-frame rearrangements only. Such tables lose some clones; where checked, under half of the loss comes from unresolved V genes, and the rest has no known cause. That table furnishes V, J and clone size, whereas the DNA furnished D and trimming. This sample gives 50,000 or so clones in total; around 86% of them show up just once. The top ten clonotypes cover roughly 21% of the sample.

At diagnosis, tumor, uninvolved tumor-adjacent lung and peripheral blood were collected and then preserved as a mix of FFPE and fresh-frozen material. For TCR repertoire profiling, the blood samples were analyzed as peripheral blood mononuclear cells. This clone was counted a few times. What antigen it recognizes has not been identified. No clone much larger than this one lies a single base away; base qualities are absent. Study-level results and caveats: Uninvolved tumor-adjacent lung showed the highest T cell clonality, higher than tumor, which suggests more focused antigenic responses in the adjacent lung. Higher T cell density in blood was associated with longer overall survival, whereas higher clonality in adjacent lung was associated with shorter survival. Because multi-region tumor sequencing was not performed, intratumor heterogeneity could not be ruled out. Of the top 100 tumor clones, a median of 57 were detected in paired uninvolved adjacent lung; under 35 were also among that lung's top 100. Because the study design was exploratory, TCR variables were selected using unadjusted p-values without false-discovery rate correction.

Material: peripheral blood, obtained before any cancer treatment. The receptor comes from a female donor over 55 with stage II squamous cell lung carcinoma. The sequence joins TRBV4-2 to TRBJ1-3; the D gene is possibly TRBD1, with 5 bases matching. The bases read TGTGCCAGCAGCCTTGAACAGGATTTATCTGGAAACACCATATATTTT. This is translated as CASSLEQDLSGNTIYF.